These T cell receptor beta chains were read from a single sample in a study of blood T cell repertoires in COVID-19. Assay used: immunoSEQ multiplex PCR; TCRdb lists only in-frame clones, some missing. The profile shows 250,000 to 300,000 clones, roughly 84% of them singletons. The specimen sequenced was peripheral blood. Every receptor here comes from a woman between 18 and 29 years old with acute or convalescent COVID-19. Both conserved end residues are part of each CDR3. Only part of the rows carry a size: once, few, many, or a class if the clone is expanded.

CASSPSAAGAHYEQYF	-	TRBV9	16
CATSDNRGLVEETQYF	-	TRBV24-1	16
CATSKGLAGGSGELFF	-	TRBV15	16
CASSQDLGQGQGYGQFF	-	TRBV14	17
CASSLYRDGYTF	once	TRBV7-8	12
CAWSVSGVSGYTF	-	TRBV30	13
CASSTTSGYTGELFF	-	TRBV19	15
CSVEGVAEHSYEQYF	-	TRBV29-1	15
CATSRGASSYNEQFF	once	TRBV15	15
CASRPLAGPDNEQFF	-	TRBV27	15
CASSLSDRGRRAYGYTF	-	TRBV27	17
CASSRRLTGVDEQYF	-	TRBV5-1	15
CASSPQGIRAFF	few	TRBV12-3/TRBV12-4	12
CASSLTGAETQYF	-	TRBV5-6	13
CASSILANEETQYF	-	TRBV19	14
CASSHGTNYNEQFF	-	TRBV7-3	14
CASSSRWGTGVEKLFF	-	TRBV11-2	16
CSAGDFLKPQHF	few	TRBV29-1	12
CASSFQAGSEAFF	-	TRBV5-8	13
CASSLGGSVGGAFF	-	TRBV5-5	14
CASSRPRGVGNTEAFF	-	TRBV3-1/TRBV3-2	16
CASSAWGTSGYNEQFF	-	TRBV9	16
CASTSGTTYEQYF	-	TRBV6-5	13